This is a list of T cell receptor beta chains from one sample in a study of T cell changes during pregnancy in multiple sclerosis. Here immunoSEQ multiplex PCR was the method, and the copy in TCRdb shows in-frame clones only, minus some. The sample contains 78,000 or so clones, around 90% of which appear only once. Sequenced here: peripheral blood, sampled before pregnancy. The origin of the receptors is a female donor with multiple sclerosis, enrolled in a pregnancy study. The CDR3 runs from the conserved cysteine through the conserved F or W. Fields, in order: clone size, J gene, CDR3 length, V gene, D gene, CDR3 protein, CDR3 DNA. The D gene is left open where the match is weak. Size values are once, few and many counts, or a class for expanded clones, and some rows have none.

>NA|TRBJ1-1|16|TRBV6-1|NA
CASSEASGGMNTEAFF
TGTGCCAGCAGTGAAGCGTCGGGAGGGATGAACACTGAAGCTTTCTTT
>NA|TRBJ2-2|16|TRBV15|TRBD2
CATSRAPGGNTGELFF
TGTGCCACCAGCAGAGCCCCGGGGGGAAACACCGGGGAGCTGTTTTTT
>NA|TRBJ2-1|11|TRBV6-6|TRBD1
CASRTGIEQFF
TGTGCCAGCAGGACAGGGATTGAGCAGTTCTTC
>NA|TRBJ1-1|14|TRBV5-1|NA
CASSLEGDRGEAFF
TGCGCCAGCAGCTTGGAGGGGGATAGAGGTGAAGCTTTCTTT
>NA|TRBJ1-1|15|TRBV5-4|TRBD1
CASRTRQGVGTEAFF
TGTGCCAGCAGGACAAGACAGGGCGTGGGTACTGAAGCTTTCTTT
>NA|TRBJ2-1|19|TRBV9|TRBD2
CASSPASGEERGIRNEQFF
TGTGCCAGCAGCCCTGCTTCGGGGGAGGAGCGGGGGATTCGCAATGAGCAGTTCTTC
>once|TRBJ2-7|16|TRBV14|NA
CASSQVQGRGAYEQYF
TGTGCCAGCAGCCAAGTGCAGGGCAGGGGGGCCTACGAGCAGTACTTC
>NA|TRBJ1-2|13|TRBV9|NA
CASSVAGEEGYTF
TGTGCCAGCAGCGTAGCAGGGGAAGAAGGCTACACCTTC
>NA|TRBJ2-3|14|TRBV7-9|TRBD1
CASSSDRATDTQYF
TGTGCCAGCAGCTCGGACAGGGCTACAGATACGCAGTATTTT
>NA|TRBJ2-1|14|TRBV6-5|NA
CASSYSSRVDEQFF
TGTGCCAGCAGTTACTCGAGCAGGGTCGATGAGCAGTTCTTC
>NA|TRBJ2-5|12|TRBV29-1|TRBD1
CSVETGGTAQYF
TGCAGCGTTGAGACAGGGGGTACGGCCCAGTACTTC
>once|TRBJ2-1|13|TRBV29-1|TRBD2
CSVDRGPLAGEFF
TGCAGCGTTGATAGAGGGCCCCTAGCGGGGGAGTTCTTC
>NA|TRBJ2-3|16|TRBV9|TRBD2
CASSVRGVYFTDTQYF
TGTGCCAGCAGCGTCCGGGGGGTTTACTTCACAGATACGCAGTATTTT
>NA|TRBJ1-1|14|TRBV6-5|TRBD1
CASSYRDRGSEAFF
TGTGCCAGCAGCTACCGGGACAGGGGGTCTGAAGCTTTCTTT
>NA|TRBJ1-6|15|TRBV7-2|NA
CASSLGGSYNSPLHF
TGTGCCAGCAGCTTGGGGGGCTCCTATAATTCACCCCTCCACTTT
>NA|TRBJ1-4|13|TRBV7-9|NA
CASSAPGNEKLFF
TGTGCCAGCAGCGCCCCAGGGAATGAAAAACTGTTTTTT
>NA|TRBJ1-3|14|TRBV2|NA
CASKEGGGGNTIYF
TGTGCCAGCAAGGAAGGGGGGGGAGGAAACACCATATATTTT
>NA|TRBJ2-1|19|TRBV11-2|NA
CASSLLLWLEGASYNEQFF
TGTGCCAGCAGCTTACTCCTCTGGTTGGAGGGGGCCTCCTACAATGAGCAGTTCTTC
>NA|TRBJ1-2|12|TRBV27|NA
CASKAGGFGYTF
TGTGCCAGCAAAGCGGGGGGGTTTGGCTACACCTTC
>NA|TRBJ2-7|15|TRBV6-5|TRBD2
CASGGGLGKTYEQYF
TGTGCCAGCGGCGGGGGGCTAGGGAAGACCTACGAGCAGTACTTC
>NA|TRBJ2-3|13|TRBV6-5|TRBD2
CASGRLAGDTQYF
TGTGCCAGCGGTCGCCTAGCGGGGGATACGCAGTATTTT
>NA|TRBJ2-1|16|TRBV5-1|TRBD2
CASSLQLAGGNNEQFF
TGCGCCAGCAGCTTACAACTAGCGGGGGGGAACAATGAGCAGTTCTTC
>NA|TRBJ1-4|15|TRBV5-6|NA
CASSLGRVANEKLFF
TGTGCCAGCAGCTTGGGCAGGGTAGCTAATGAAAAACTGTTTTTT
>NA|TRBJ2-3|15|TRBV27|NA
CASSDGTRSTDTQYF
TGTGCCAGCAGCGACGGGACAAGAAGCACAGATACGCAGTATTTT
>once|TRBJ2-5|13|TRBV7-9|TRBD2
CASSPGLEGAQYF
TGTGCCAGCAGCCCAGGACTAGAAGGGGCCCAGTACTTC
>NA|TRBJ2-1|15|TRBV11-2|NA
CASSRDSPSYNEQFF
TGTGCCAGCAGCCGTGACAGCCCCTCCTACAATGAGCAGTTCTTC
>NA|TRBJ2-1|16|TRBV6-1|NA
CASSEITGRIYNEQFF
TGTGCCAGCAGTGAAATAACAGGACGGATCTACAATGAGCAGTTCTTC
>NA|TRBJ2-2|14|TRBV29-1|NA
CSVEDISNTGELFF
TGCAGCGTTGAAGACATTTCGAACACCGGGGAGCTGTTTTTT
>NA|TRBJ2-2|14|TRBV7-6|TRBD1
CASSSGTDLRELFF
TGTGCCAGCAGTTCCGGGACAGACCTCCGGGAGCTGTTTTTT
>NA|TRBJ1-2|13|TRBV9|TRBD1
CASSQRQGYGYTF
TGTGCCAGCAGCCAGAGACAGGGTTATGGCTACACCTTC
>NA|TRBJ1-1|11|TRBV20-1|TRBD1
CSARRTGPSFF
TGCAGTGCTAGAAGGACAGGGCCATCTTTCTTT
>NA|TRBJ2-1|16|TRBV5-1|NA
CASRRAWQGIYNEQFF
TGCGCCAGCAGAAGGGCGTGGCAGGGGATTTACAATGAGCAGTTCTTC
>NA|TRBJ1-2|17|TRBV4-2|NA
CASSQDGVGGGNYGYTF
TGTGCCAGCAGCCAAGACGGGGTAGGGGGGGGAAACTATGGCTACACCTTC
>NA|TRBJ2-1|15|TRBV7-7|TRBD2
CASSASGGSYNEQFF
TGTGCTAGCAGCGCTAGCGGGGGAAGCTACAATGAGCAGTTCTTC
>once|TRBJ2-5|17|TRBV7-7|TRBD2
CASSSGTSGGDGKTQYF
TGTGCTAGCAGCTCAGGGACTAGCGGGGGGGACGGCAAGACCCAGTACTTC
>NA|TRBJ2-5|13|TRBV9|NA
CASSVGLQKTQYF
TGTGCCAGCAGCGTAGGCCTTCAGAAGACCCAGTACTTC
>NA|TRBJ1-4|15|TRBV5-6|NA
CASSLAWEVGEKLFF
TGTGCCAGCAGCTTGGCCTGGGAGGTCGGTGAAAAACTGTTTTTT
>NA|TRBJ1-1|13|TRBV2|NA
CASRLGGGTEAFF
TGTGCCAGCAGGCTTGGGGGAGGGACTGAAGCTTTCTTT
>NA|TRBJ1-4|13|TRBV6-5|NA
CASSRSRAGKLFF
TGTGCCAGCAGCCGGTCCCGAGCGGGAAAACTGTTTTTT
>NA|TRBJ2-1|16|TRBV7-6|NA
CASTRTGTPPMNEQFF
TGTGCCAGCACCAGAACCGGGACTCCCCCAATGAATGAGCAGTTCTTC
>NA|TRBJ2-3|16|TRBV25-1|NA
CASSELGGGRTDTQYF
TGTGCCAGCAGTGAATTGGGAGGGGGGCGGACAGATACGCAGTATTTT
>NA|TRBJ2-1|13|TRBV15|NA
CATSRFGSDEQFF
TGTGCCACCAGCAGATTTGGAAGCGATGAGCAGTTCTTC
>once|TRBJ2-7|13|TRBV5-1|NA
CASSPGGSYEQYF
TGCGCCAGCAGCCCCGGGGGCTCCTACGAGCAGTACTTC
>few|TRBJ2-2|15|TRBV6-6|TRBD2
CASSYLRGGTGELFF
TGTGCCAGCAGTTACCTGCGGGGGGGTACCGGGGAGCTGTTTTTT
>NA|TRBJ1-2|15|TRBV6-1|TRBD1
CASIPPGQGGNGYTF
TGTGCCAGCATTCCCCCGGGACAGGGGGGAAATGGCTACACCTTC
>NA|TRBJ1-2|13|TRBV28|NA
CASLGPGGYGYTF
TGTGCCAGCCTGGGCCCAGGAGGATATGGCTACACCTTC
>NA|TRBJ2-5|13|TRBV9|TRBD1
CASSGQGKETQYF
TGTGCCAGCAGCGGACAGGGAAAAGAGACCCAGTACTTC
>NA|TRBJ2-2|15|TRBV2|TRBD1
CASGANRGTSLELFF
TGTGCCAGCGGGGCCAACAGGGGGACCTCGCTGGAGCTGTTTTTT
>NA|TRBJ2-3|16|TRBV6-9|TRBD2
CASSPRAGACTDTQYF
TGTGCCAGCAGTCCGAGAGCGGGGGCCTGCACAGATACGCAGTATTTT
>NA|TRBJ1-1|16|TRBV11-2|NA
CASSSGHAGLGTEAFF
TGTGCCAGCAGCTCCGGGCACGCAGGGCTGGGCACTGAAGCTTTCTTT
>NA|TRBJ2-3|15|TRBV6-4|TRBD1
CASSGDRGGTDTQYF
TGTGCCAGCAGTGGGGACAGGGGAGGCACAGATACGCAGTATTTT
>NA|TRBJ2-7|10|TRBV7-6|NA
CAPHRYEQYF
TGTGCCCCCCACCGGTACGAGCAGTACTTC
>NA|TRBJ1-2|14|TRBV5-6|TRBD1
CASSIDRGGYGYTF
TGTGCCAGCAGCATCGACAGGGGGGGGTATGGCTACACCTTC
>NA|TRBJ1-2|14|TRBV5-1|NA
CASSLDIPTGGYTF
TGCGCCAGCAGCTTGGACATACCGACGGGGGGCTACACCTTC
>once|TRBJ2-1|13|TRBV7-9|NA
CASSLGGWVEQFF
TGTGCCAGCAGCTTAGGAGGGTGGGTTGAGCAGTTCTTC
>once|TRBJ1-5|15|TRBV19|NA
CASSISGVSNQPQHF
TGTGCCAGTAGTATTTCAGGGGTGAGCAATCAGCCCCAGCATTTT
>few|TRBJ1-1|19|TRBV5-1|NA
CASSFWGQRAGPMNTEAFF
TGCGCCAGCAGCTTTTGGGGCCAACGTGCAGGGCCCATGAACACTGAAGCTTTCTTT